The clone carrying this T cell receptor (beta chain) was detected only once. Profiling relied on immunoSEQ multiplex PCR, and the TCRdb table lists in-frame clones only, not all of them. The table shows about 200,000 clones, with 85% to 90% occurring only once. This sample was taken from a study of blood T cell repertoires in COVID-19. Germline CDR1 reads SGHRS; CDR2 reads YFSETQ. V lost 3 bases and J 6 bases, leaving 25 bases between the germline ends. CDR3 length equals 17 residues. This sequence joins TRBV5-1 and TRBJ2-7, with D possibly matching TRBD2 (7 bases). The sequence came from a woman aged 50 to 60 with acute or convalescent COVID-19. Source material: peripheral blood. The CDR3 region is CASSSEEFGGGGIEQYF. CDR3 in DNA: TGCGCCAGCAGCTCGGAGGAGTTTGGGGGCGGGGGAATCGAGCAGTACTTC.